A single sample gave rise to the 24 T cell receptor beta chains below, sequenced in a study of T cell clonality in common variable immunodeficiency. Whole-study findings and limits: Common variable immunodeficiency TCR beta sequences reportedly had fewer deletions and N-nucleotide insertions.

These receptors are not linked to any known antigen. Sequencing used immunoSEQ multiplex PCR; TCRdb keeps in-frame clones, though not all of them. The table lists roughly 15,000 clones. Input material: peripheral blood mononuclear cells. The receptors here all came from a human donor with common variable immunodeficiency.

A word on this clone: Coverage ceases 3 residues before the CDR3 finishes, and the germline J gene fills in the end. The chain links TRBV11-2 to TRBJ2-7, with 9 positions matching TRBD2. CDR1 and CDR2 (germline): SGHAT, FQNNGV. The V gene end was trimmed by 6 bases and the J gene end by 4 bases; junction bases not matched to a gene: 10. The CDR3 runs to 15 residues. CDR3 protein: CASRDISGGLYEQYF. The CDR3 DNA, read in part, is TGTGCCAGCAGAGATATCAGCGGGGGGTTATACGAG.

Points on this clone: Sequencing ends 3 residues short of the CDR3 end; the germline J gene provides the rest. This chain connects TRBV20-1 to TRBJ2-5; the D is unclear. This CDR3 spans 12 amino acids. The V and J ends lost 0 bases and 5 bases respectively, with 7 bases between them. CDR1 is DFQATT and CDR2 is SNEGSKA in the germline V gene (reference sequence). The CDR3 loop reads CSARDLRETQYF. CDR3 bases read: TGCAGTGCTAGAGATCTGAGGGAGACC.

The covered CDR3 bases are TGTGCCAGCAGGGGACTAGCCAAAGAGACC. It codes for CASRGLAKET. The full CDR3 reads CASRGLAKETQYF. The V call is TRBV14, the J call TRBJ2-5; TRBD2 matches 9 bases. Read data end 3 residues before the CDR3 end; the end is taken from the germline J gene. Germline V gene lookup returns CDR1 SGHDN and CDR2 FVKESK. With 6 bases clipped from V and 3 bases from J, the junction kept 2 bases outside the gene matches. The CDR3 contains 13 residues.

Comment on this clone: The DNA ends 3 residues before the CDR3 does, and the rest of the CDR3 is filled in from the germline J gene. The chain combines TRBV19 with TRBJ1-1, with a tentative D call TRBD1 (6 bases). Trimming pared 6 bases from V and 1 base from J, leaving 9 bases between. The CDR3 has 13 residues. Looked up from germline, CDR1 is LNHDA and CDR2 is SQIVND (reference sequence). The CDR3 bases that were read are TGTGCCAGTAGACAACAGGGGAACACTGAA. Its protein product is CASRQQGNTE. Given in full, the CDR3 is CASRQQGNTEAFF.

Of note for this clone: The read halts 3 residues ahead of the CDR3 end, with the missing end drawn from the germline J gene. The J gene is TRBJ2-7, the V gene TRBV20-1, with 11 bases fitting TRBD2. The CDR3 covers 14 residues. The V gene's germline CDR1 is DFQATT and CDR2 SNEGSKA (reference sequence). V trimming: 6 bases; J trimming: 2 bases; junction bases outside the gene matches: 6. The CDR3 bases that were read are TGCAGTGCCCGGACTAGCGGGCCAACCTACGAG. This translates into CSARTSGPTYE. The complete CDR3 sequence is CSARTSGPTYEQYF.

This clone is classed as medium-sized by frequency. The read ends 3 residues early relative to the CDR3; the germline J gene fills the gap. The rearrangement uses TRBV6-1 and TRBJ2-2; tentatively, D is TRBD1 or TRBD2 (5 bases each). The CDR3 totals 15 residues. The germline V gene has CDR1 MNHNS and CDR2 SASEGT. V was pared by 4 bases and J by 5 bases, with 14 bases between. CDR3 amino acids: CASSAPRGETGELFF. The CDR3 bases that were read are TGTGCCAGCAGTGCCCCGCGAGGGGAGACCGGGGAG.

Comments on this clone: The read ends 3 residues before the CDR3 terminus; that terminus is restored from the germline J gene. The chain joins TRBV19 to TRBJ2-1; maybe TRBD2 (5 bases). Germline CDR1 is LNHDA and CDR2 is SQIVND (reference sequence). CDR3 size: 13 residues. Trimming pared 3 bases from V and 4 bases from J, leaving 7 bases between. The CDR3: CASSIQRYNEQFF. CDR3 DNA, as far as it was read: TGTGCCAGTAGTATCCAGCGGTACAATGAG.

Its frequency marks this clone as medium-sized. The read is 3 residues too short to cover the CDR3 end, so that end is filled in from the germline J gene. The rearrangement links TRBV7-9 to TRBJ1-1; D call uncertain. Germline values: CDR1 SEHNR, CDR2 FQNEAQ (reference sequence). The germline V and J ends were trimmed by 8 bases and 1 base, with 17 bases remaining between them. The CDR3 sequence is 15 residues long. The CDR3: CASELTAPGNTEAFF. Incomplete CDR3 DNA: TGTGCCAGCGAATTAACTGCGCCGGGGAACACTGAA.

The CDR3 bases that were read are TGTGCCAGCAGCTTAGAACAGGGAGCCGGAAACACC. Its translation is CASSLEQGAGNT. In full, the CDR3 reads CASSLEQGAGNTIYF. V is TRBV11-1 and J is TRBJ1-3; TRBD1 is a possible D gene (6 bases). The read is 3 residues too short to cover the CDR3 end, so that end is filled in from the germline J gene. The germline gives CDR1 SGHAT, CDR2 FQDESV (reference sequence). Trimming removed 1 base at V and 4 bases at J, with 11 bases between. The CDR3 has 15 residues.

Of note for this clone: The missing CDR3 end, 3 residues past where the read stops, is filled in from the germline J gene. The V call is TRBV20-1, the J call TRBJ2-7; 12 bases match TRBD2. Germline V CDR1 and CDR2: DFQATT, SNEGSKA (reference sequence). The ends lost 5 bases at V and 6 bases at J; junction bases unmatched: 14. CDR3 length: 16 amino acids. CDR3 bases read: TGCAGTGCTCCCTTGCTCGAGACTAGCGGGAGCCTCGAG. It specifies CSAPLLETSGSLE. The full CDR3 sequence reads CSAPLLETSGSLEQYF.

Turning to this clone: The CDR3 extends 3 residues past the end of the read, so its final part is completed from the germline J gene. The chain has TRBV20-1 and TRBJ1-1; 7 bases line up with TRBD1. The V and J ends lost 0 bases and 7 bases, in that order; junction bases with no gene match: 5. This CDR3 has 13 residues. Germline V gene data show CDR1 as DFQATT and CDR2 as SNEGSKA (reference sequence). The CDR3 sequence: CSARDNRGGEAFF. CDR3 DNA (partial): TGCAGTGCTAGAGATAACAGGGGCGGTGAA.

Worth noting for this clone: The sequence runs out 3 residues before the end of the CDR3; the remainder is reconstructed from the germline J gene. The chain is built from TRBV19 and TRBJ2-2, with D possibly matching TRBD2 (6 bases). The ends were cut back, 1 base at V and 8 bases at J, with 14 bases in the middle. The CDR3 spans 15 residues. CDR1 is LNHDA and CDR2 is SQIVND in the germline V gene (reference sequence). CDR3: CASSIGRRDTGELFF. CDR3 bases read: TGTGCCAGTAGTATAGGTCGGCGGGATACGGGGGAG.

A remark on this clone: The read ends 3 residues early relative to the CDR3; the germline J gene fills the gap. The rearrangement uses TRBV6-1 and TRBJ2-7; D possibly matches TRBD1 or TRBD2 (5 bases each). The V end lost 1 base, the J end lost 2 bases, and 12 bases lay between the germline ends. CDR1 and CDR2 from the germline V gene are MNHNS and SASEGT. The CDR3 contains 15 residues. CDR3 loop: CASSEGPGSPYEQYF. The sequenced part of the CDR3 DNA is TGTGCCAGCAGTGAAGGTCCAGGGAGCCCCTACGAG.

As to this clone: The read ends 3 residues before the CDR3 terminus; that terminus is restored from the germline J gene. The chain carries TRBV9 and TRBJ1-6; a possible D gene is TRBD1 (6 bases). The ends were cut back, 3 bases at V and 7 bases at J, with 11 bases in the middle. The CDR3 is 14 residues long. Germline V gives CDR1 SGDLS, CDR2 YYNGEE. The CDR3 loop is CASSDDRLNSPLHF. The CDR3 DNA, read in part, is TGTGCCAGCAGCGACGACAGGCTGAATTCACCC.

This clone is called medium-sized (0.01 to 0.1%) based on its frequency. The read finishes 3 residues shy of the CDR3 end, and the germline J gene is used to complete it. The chain recombines TRBV20-1 with TRBJ1-2; weak D call: TRBD1 (5 bases). V was clipped by 3 bases and J by 4 bases, with 18 bases between them. In germline, CDR1 is DFQATT, CDR2 SNEGSKA (reference sequence). The CDR3 runs to 15 residues. Partial CDR3 DNA: TGCAGTGCTAGCGAAGAACAGGACAAGGTCTATGGC. This translates into CSASEEQDKVYG. The full CDR3 is CSASEEQDKVYGYTF.

Note on this clone: Coverage ceases 3 residues before the CDR3 finishes, and the germline J gene fills in the end. The rearrangement uses TRBV5-1 and TRBJ2-4, with 7 bases aligning to TRBD2. V dropped 0 bases and J dropped 0; count of bases not matched to a gene: 3. In germline, CDR1 is SGHRS, CDR2 YFSETQ. The CDR3 is 16 amino acids. Partial CDR3 DNA: TGCGCCAGCAGCTTGGATGCGGGAGTAGCCAAAAACATT. Translation gives CASSLDAGVAKNI. From start to end, the CDR3 is CASSLDAGVAKNIQYF.

Turning to this clone: The read falls 3 residues short of the CDR3 end, and the missing part is taken from the germline J gene. This chain joins TRBV30 and TRBJ2-2; tentatively, D is TRBD1 or TRBD2 (5 bases each). CDR3 length: 16 residues. V gave up 0 bases and J gave up 1 base, with 12 bases separating them. Germline-derived CDR1 and CDR2 are GTSNPN and SVGIG (reference sequence). The CDR3 protein is CAWSVRAGMNTGELFF. CDR3 bases read: TGTGCCTGGAGTGTGAGGGCAGGGATGAACACCGGGGAG.

Concerning this clone itself: Sequencing ends 3 residues short of the CDR3 end; the germline J gene provides the rest. The chain employs TRBV29-1 and TRBJ2-1; 8 bases match TRBD2. The CDR3 is made up of 13 amino acids. Germline CDR1 and CDR2: SQVTM and ANQGSEA. V was pared by 8 bases and J by 9 bases, with 12 bases of the junction left unmatched. The CDR3 loop is CSSYGRGAGEQFF. CDR3 bases read: TGCAGCAGCTACGGGAGGGGAGCGGGTGAG.

On this clone itself: The read ends 3 residues early relative to the CDR3; the germline J gene fills the gap. The chain is built from TRBV30 and TRBJ2-7; the match to TRBD2 covers 7 bases. The junction had 5 bases not matched to a gene; V was cut back by 1 base and J by 2 bases. The CDR3 is made up of 14 amino acids. Germline CDR1 GTSNPN, CDR2 SVGIG (reference sequence). The sequenced CDR3 bases are TGTGCCTGGAGTGGCGGGGGTCCTCCCTACGAG. It codes for CAWSGGGPPYE. The CDR3 as a whole reads CAWSGGGPPYEQYF.

Worth noting for this clone: The read ends 3 residues before the CDR3 terminus; that terminus is restored from the germline J gene. The chain links TRBV20-1 to TRBJ2-5; tentatively, D is TRBD1 (5 bases). Trimming removed 4 bases at V and 5 bases at J, with 20 bases between. This CDR3 is 15 amino acids long. From germline, CDR1 is DFQATT and CDR2 SNEGSKA (reference sequence). CDR3 loop: CSANALTGSRETQYF. CDR3 bases read: TGCAGTGCTAACGCCCTTACAGGTTCCCGGGAGACC.

In the case of this clone: The read gets to within 3 residues of the CDR3 end, and the germline J gene fills in the rest. The V gene is TRBV5-1, the J gene TRBJ1-1, with TRBD1 identical over 10 bases. CDR3 length equals 13 residues. Germline V gene sequence: CDR1 SGHRS, CDR2 YFSETQ. The CDR3 DNA, read in part, is TGCGCCAGCAGCGCCGGGACAGGGGCAGAA. Translation gives CASSAGTGAE. The complete CDR3 sequence is CASSAGTGAEAFF.

Considering frequency, this clone is medium-sized. The observed sequence ends 3 residues before the CDR3 terminus, with the missing tail filled in from the germline J gene. The chain carries TRBV20-1 and TRBJ1-2; a possible D gene is TRBD1 (5 bases). V dropped 3 bases and J dropped 5 bases, with 10 bases sitting between them. This CDR3 is 12 amino acids long. Germline CDR1 DFQATT, CDR2 SNEGSKA (reference sequence). Incomplete CDR3 DNA: TGCAGTGCTAGGGGGGGGATGTATGGC. Translating gives CSARGGMYG. The full CDR3 sequence reads CSARGGMYGYTF.

Notes on this clone: The CDR3 end is not reached by the read, which stops 3 residues before it; the germline J gene fills it in. The chain carries TRBV19 and TRBJ1-6; a possible D gene is TRBD1 (5 bases). Germline CDR1 reads LNHDA; CDR2 reads SQIVND (reference sequence). The CDR3 contains 13 residues. Trimming shortened V by 9 bases and J by 8 bases, and 14 bases separated the two germline ends. CDR3 amino acids: CASAGLTDSPLHF. The sequenced CDR3 bases are TGTGCCAGCGCGGGGCTTACGGATTCACCC.

Concerning this clone: The CDR3 extends 3 residues past the end of the read, so its final part is completed from the germline J gene. This chain joins TRBV18 and TRBJ2-1; 8 positions agree with TRBD2. V lost 0 bases and J lost 8; bases outside the gene matches: 9. This CDR3 is 16 amino acids long. Germline CDR1 and CDR2: KGHSH and LQKENI. CDR3 amino acids: CASSPPRVAGTHEQFF. The part of the CDR3 DNA that was read is TGTGCCAGCTCACCACCGAGGGTAGCGGGGACCCATGAG.